A selection of T cell receptor beta chains follows, all from one sample in a study of blood T cells in healthy people across ages. TCRdb fed the 5' RACE reads into MiXCR, producing one record per CDR3 protein. The sample carries around 800,000 distinct CDR3 sequences, approximately 65% recorded once. What was sequenced was blood. The receptors derive from a man aged 30-40 years in good health. The CDR3 runs from the conserved cysteine through the conserved F or W. Each record gives: J gene, D gene, V gene, CDR3 DNA, CDR3 protein. A D gene is named only where the DNA matches it firmly.

>TRBJ2-1|TRBD2|TRBV4-2
TGTGCCAGCAGCCAACAACTAGCGGGGGGTTACAATGAGCAGTTCTTC
CASSQQLAGGYNEQFF
>TRBJ2-7|.|TRBV5-1
TGCGCCAGCAAACTGGATAGCGGATCATACGAGCAGTACTTC
CASKLDSGSYEQYF
>TRBJ2-4|.|TRBV29-1
TGCAGCGTTGAAGTTGGGGCTGGAGCCAAAAACATTCAGTACTTC
CSVEVGAGAKNIQYF
>TRBJ2-5|.|TRBV12-3/TRBV12-4
TGTGCCAGCAGTTTTCTAGCGCGGGGTCCTGAAGAGACCCAGTACTTC
CASSFLARGPEETQYF
>TRBJ1-6|.|TRBV20-1
TGCAGTGCTAGGAAGGACAAGGGCCCCCTCCACTTT
CSARKDKGPLHF
>TRBJ2-3|.|TRBV7-3
TGTGTCAGCAGCCTGGGAATGAGCACAGATACGCAGTATTTT
CVSSLGMSTDTQYF
>TRBJ1-2|.|TRBV12-3/TRBV12-4
TGTGCCAGCAGTGGGGGCCATAGGCAGGTCGATGGCTACACCTTC
CASSGGHRQVDGYTF
>TRBJ2-5|TRBD2|TRBV6-6
TGTGCCAGCAGTGGACTAGCGGGGGGGAGTCAAGAGACCCAGTACTTC
CASSGLAGGSQETQYF
>TRBJ1-3|.|TRBV9
TGTGCCAGCAGCGTGTCGGGACGGCATGGAAACACCATATATTTT
CASSVSGRHGNTIYF
>TRBJ2-7|.|TRBV6-2/TRBV6-3
TGTGCCAGCACCCACGGGCAGGGAGTTGACGAGCAGTACTTC
CASTHGQGVDEQYF